Given below is one T cell receptor (beta chain) in context. The antigen is unknown. A single base separates this from a much larger clone, so it may be a read error. This is likely a read error, given that the CDR3 carries no conserved phenylalanine or tryptophan at its end. The data are from a study of molecular identifiers for immune sequencing clone quantification. TCRdb re-derived calls from the PCR reads in MiXCR, one entry per CDR3 protein. There are about 630,000 distinct CDR3 sequences in the sample; approximately 24% occur only once, and 0.7% to 0.95% lies in the top ten. Study conclusions and caveats: Molecules of identical TCR sharing a barcode could underestimate highly expanded clone sizes.

Sequencing input: naive CD8+ T cells from blood, with Jurkat cell RNA spiked in. Subset indicated: FACS-sorted CD8+CD4-CCR7+CD45RA+ naive T cells. This clonotype originated in a human donor in good health. Some libraries in this study had Jurkat cell RNA spiked in.

CDR3 in DNA: TGTGCCATCAGTGAGTCGGGGTTAGCGGGAGTCGAGCAGTACTCC. This gives the protein CAISESGLAGVEQYS. This sequence joins TRBV10-3 and TRBJ2-7, with TRBD2 identical over 9 bases. V trimming: 0 bases; J trimming: 6 bases; junction bases outside the gene matches: 6. The CDR3 has 15 amino acids. The germline V gene encodes CDR1 ENHRY and CDR2 SYGVKD.